The 5 T cell receptor beta chains presented below share a single source sample, sequenced in a study of identical twins. A single record per CDR3 protein comes from TCRdb applying MiXCR to the 5' RACE reads. The data show about 1.7 million distinct CDR3 sequences, less than 35% seen once. Sequencing was done on a sample of cord blood. Receptor source: a newborn girl in good health.

With regard to this clonotype: One end of the junction varies from germline; a read error may be responsible. J is TRBJ1-5 and V is TRBV4-2, with TRBD1 as a possible D gene (5 bases). The CDR3 spans 14 residues. Per the germline V gene, CDR1 is LGHNA and CDR2 is YNFKEQ. CDR3 region: CASSQGGSIQPQHF. CDR3 nucleotide sequence: TGTGCCAGCAGCCAAGGGGGCAGCATTCAGCCCCAGCATTTT.

This clonotype has only a few counts. The chain employs TRBV7-9 and TRBJ1-5, with D perhaps TRBD1 (5 bases). CDR3 length: 17 residues. Trimming cost V 1 base and J 2 bases, with 15 bases left between them. The germline V gene has CDR1 SEHNR and CDR2 FQNEAQ (reference sequence). The CDR3, as DNA: TGTGCCAGCAGCTTAGATCGATCGGGGCGGCGCAATCAGCCCCAGCATTTT. Encoded protein: CASSLDRSGRRNQPQHF.

J is TRBJ2-1 and V is TRBV29-1; 7 bases map to TRBD1. Trimming took 4 bases from V and 4 from J; bases not matched to a gene: 4. CDR3 length: 13 amino acids. Germline CDR1 is SQVTM and CDR2 is ANQGSEA. CDR3 sequence reads: CSVVGQLYNEQFF. The CDR3 nucleotides are TGCAGCGTTGTGGGACAGTTATACAATGAGCAGTTCTTC.

Details on this clonotype: An end of the junction differs from the germline gene, which may be a read error. The chain recombines TRBV20-1 with TRBJ1-5; 7 bases align to TRBD1. The CDR3 totals 14 residues. The V gene's germline CDR1 is DFQATT and CDR2 SNEGSKA (reference sequence). The CDR3 sequence: CSALTGELNRPQHF. The CDR3 bases are TGCAGTGCTTTAACAGGGGAGCTTAATCGGCCCCAGCATTTT.

The chain uses TRBV28 and TRBJ2-5; 13 bases align to TRBD2. The CDR3 covers 17 residues. After removal of 5 bases from V and 4 bases from J, the junction contained 10 bases not matched to a gene. Germline V gene lookup returns CDR1 MDHEN and CDR2 SYDVKM. CDR3 nucleotide sequence: TGTGCCAGCAGTCTACTAGCGGGAGGGGGGGCAATAGAGACCCAGTACTTC. Its protein is CASSLLAGGGAIETQYF. Full variable domain (missing parts from reference TRBV28 and TRBJ2-5): DVKVTQSSRYLVKRTGEKVFLECVQDMDHENMFWYRQDPGLGLRLIYFSYDVKMKEKGDIPEGYSVSREKKERFSLILESASTNQTSMYLCASSLLAGGGAIETQYFGPGTRLLVL.